The 30 T cell receptor beta chains below were found in one sample sequenced in a study of blood T cell repertoires in COVID-19. The repertoire was sequenced with immunoSEQ multiplex PCR; TCRdb's copy has only in-frame clones and lacks some. The table lists about 440,000 clones, around 89% of them singletons. Sequences were obtained from peripheral blood. All receptors come from a woman under 40 with acute or convalescent COVID-19.

This clone was seen a handful of times. At the DNA level, this CDR3 is encoded by other sequences in the same sample as well. The genes are TRBV5-1 and TRBJ1-6, with D tentatively TRBD1 (5 bases). The length of the CDR3 is 13 residues. CDR1 SGHRS and CDR2 YFSETQ come from the germline V gene. Trimming stripped 5 bases from V and 8 bases from J, with 11 bases between. CDR3: CASSAGVDSPLHF. Written as DNA, the CDR3 is TGCGCCAGCAGTGCGGGGGTTGATTCACCCCTCCACTTT.

This clone was seen more than once but under ten times. The chain links TRBV29-1 to TRBJ2-6; D remains ambiguous. The germline CDR1 and CDR2 sequences are SQVTM and ANQGSEA. V dropped 5 bases and J dropped 1 base, with 12 bases sitting between them. There are 15 residues in the CDR3. CDR3 loop: CSVYGFASGANVLTF. CDR3 DNA: TGCAGCGTTTACGGTTTTGCTTCTGGGGCCAACGTCCTGACTTTC.

The rearrangement links TRBV6-1 to TRBJ2-7; no reliable D call. The germline V gene encodes CDR1 MNHNS and CDR2 SASEGT. V lost 5 bases and J 2 bases, leaving 10 bases between the germline ends. The length of the CDR3 is 13 residues. The CDR3 DNA sequence: TGTGCCAGCAGTTTACAGCATACCTACGAGCAGTACTTC. Its protein is CASSLQHTYEQYF.

Worth noting for this clone: Sequence at one end of the junction differs from germline and may be a read error. The CDR3, as DNA: TGTGCCAGCAGCTTAGGACAGGTCAACATCGGGGAGCTGTTTTTT. Its translation: CASSLGQVNIGELFF. The chain couples TRBV7-2 to TRBJ2-2; TRBD1 might be the D (6 bases). The germline CDR1 and CDR2 sequences are SGHTA and FQGNSA. This CDR3 comprises 15 residues.

This clone was recorded once. J is TRBJ2-2 and V is TRBV4-1; 8 bases are a match to TRBD1. Germline assignment: CDR1 MGHRA and CDR2 YSYEKL. The ends lost 7 bases at V and 2 bases at J; junction bases unmatched: 6. The CDR3 runs to 15 residues. DNA of the CDR3: TGCGCCAGCAAGGTGGGACAGGTAAACACCGGGGAGCTGTTTTTT. Its translation: CASKVGQVNTGELFF.

This clone was counted a few times. Other nucleotide sequences in the sample specify the same CDR3. The chain joins TRBV28 to TRBJ1-5; maybe TRBD1 (5 bases). The CDR3 sequence is 12 residues long. Germline V gene lookup returns CDR1 MDHEN and CDR2 SYDVKM. Deletions cut 6 bases from V and 4 bases from J, with 7 bases between. The CDR3 is CASSRGNQPQHF. CDR3 DNA: TGTGCCAGCAGCCGGGGGAATCAGCCCCAGCATTTT. The full variable domain, in which reference TRBV28 and TRBJ1-5 provide the parts outside the CDR3, is DVKVTQSSRYLVKRTGEKVFLECVQDMDHENMFWYRQDPGLGLRLIYFSYDVKMKEKGDIPEGYSVSREKKERFSLILESASTNQTSMYLCASSRGNQPQHFGDGTRLSIL.

The rearrangement uses TRBV7-9 and TRBJ1-3, with a weak D call TRBD1 (6 bases). The CDR3 runs to 16 residues. Trimming removed 7 bases from V and 1 base from J, with 17 bases in between. Germline-derived CDR1 and CDR2 are SEHNR and FQNEAQ (reference sequence). CDR3 coding DNA: TGTGCCAGCATCTCGGTGCAGGGGACGTCTGGAAACACCATATATTTT. Translation: CASISVQGTSGNTIYF.

This chain joins TRBV11-2 and TRBJ2-3, with D possibly matching TRBD2 (5 bases). Per the germline V gene, CDR1 is SGHAT and CDR2 is FQNNGV. CDR3 length: 14 residues. Deletions cut 4 bases from V and 10 bases from J, with 18 bases between. Here the CDR3 reads CASSYSRGGSSQYF. The CDR3 DNA sequence: TGTGCCAGCAGCTACAGCCGCGGAGGCTCATCGCAGTATTTT.

This clone was seen more than once but under ten times. The chain couples TRBV6-1 to TRBJ1-2, with 8 bases matching TRBD1. The V segment lost 3 bases and the J segment 2 bases; nucleotides outside the gene matches: 2. Looked up from germline, CDR1 is MNHNS and CDR2 is SASEGT. The CDR3 consists of 14 residues. CDR3 protein: CASSDTGGNYGYTF. CDR3 sequence (DNA): TGTGCCAGCAGTGATACAGGGGGGAACTATGGCTACACCTTC.

The chain recombines TRBV30 with TRBJ2-7, with 8 bases lining up with TRBD1. The CDR3 length is 13 residues. Germline CDR1 is GTSNPN and CDR2 is SVGIG (reference sequence). With V trimmed by 5 bases and J by 3 bases, 6 bases remained unmatched. The CDR3 spells CAWDGQGGYEQYF. CDR3 DNA sequence: TGTGCCTGGGACGGACAGGGTGGCTACGAGCAGTACTTC. The full variable domain, with the rest looked up from reference TRBV30 and TRBJ2-7, is SQTIHQWPATLVQPVGSPLSLECTVEGTSNPNLYWYRQAAGRGLQLLFYSVGIGQISSEVPQNLSASRPQDRQFILSSKKLLLSDSGFYLCAWDGQGGYEQYFGPGTRLTVT.

CDR3 coding DNA: TGTGCCAGCAGTAAAGACAGGGTGACCTACGAGCAGTACTTC. Protein: CASSKDRVTYEQYF. The rearrangement links TRBV2 to TRBJ2-7; 7 bases map to TRBD1. CDR3 length: 14 residues. V dropped 5 bases and J dropped 2; count of bases not matched to a gene: 6. The germline gives CDR1 SNHLY, CDR2 FYNNEI.

The V call is TRBV9, the J call TRBJ2-5, with TRBD2 matching over 12 bases. Germline CDR1 is SGDLS and CDR2 is YYNGEE. The CDR3 length is 16 residues. Trimming at V came to 0 bases and at J to 5 bases, leaving 5 bases not matched to a gene. CDR3 DNA: TGTGCCAGCAGCGTAGGCCTAGCGGGGGGGGTCGAGACCCAGTACTTC. As protein: CASSVGLAGGVETQYF.

The chain recombines TRBV5-1 with TRBJ1-1; TRBD1 is a possible D gene (5 bases). V lost 0 bases and J lost 1, with 10 bases in between. The CDR3 is 15 residues long. Germline V gene data show CDR1 as SGHRS and CDR2 as YFSETQ. The CDR3: CASSLVGQPNTEAFF. In DNA, the CDR3 is TGCGCCAGCAGCTTGGTGGGGCAGCCGAACACTGAAGCTTTCTTT.

This clone appeared once. The V and J genes are TRBV19 and TRBJ2-1, with D unclear. Germline lookup yields CDR1 LNHDA and CDR2 SQIVND (reference sequence). CDR3 length: 17 amino acids. With 0 bases removed from V and 2 bases from J, the gap between germline ends came to 14 bases. The CDR3 is CASSIEGPDFPYNEQFF. For the CDR3, the DNA is TGTGCCAGTAGTATAGAAGGCCCCGACTTCCCCTACAATGAGCAGTTCTTC.

This rearrangement joins TRBV12-5 to TRBJ2-5; 7 nucleotides agree with TRBD2. J lost 5 bases, V lost 0 bases, and 6 bases had no gene match. Germline CDR1 reads LGHNT; CDR2 reads FRNRAP. The CDR3 runs to 15 residues. CDR3 DNA sequence: TGTGCTAGTGGTTTGGTGAGAGCGGGGAAGGAGACCCAGTACTTC. Protein: CASGLVRAGKETQYF.

The chain couples TRBV18 to TRBJ1-1, with D possibly TRBD1 on 6 matching bases. V lost 4 bases and J lost 1, with 13 bases in between. Germline lookup yields CDR1 KGHSH and CDR2 LQKENI. The CDR3 totals 15 residues. The DNA for the CDR3 is TGTGCCAGCTCACTCCAAACAGGGCCGAACACTGAAGCTTTCTTT. Translating gives CASSLQTGPNTEAFF.

The V call is TRBV2, the J call TRBJ2-7, with 9 bases identical to TRBD1. CDR1 and CDR2 from the germline V gene are SNHLY and FYNNEI. CDR3 length: 14 residues. The V gene end was trimmed by 4 bases and the J gene end by 3 bases; junction bases not matched to a gene: 4. In DNA, the CDR3 is TGTGCCAGCAGTGGACGGACAGGGGTCTACGAGCAGTACTTC. It encodes CASSGRTGVYEQYF.

The CDR3 loop is CASSLAGGPGTDTQYF. The CDR3 region has the DNA TGCGCCAGCAGCTTAGCGGGGGGGCCGGGCACAGATACGCAGTATTTT. V is TRBV5-1 and J is TRBJ2-3; 10 bases are shared with TRBD2. The CDR3 length is 16 residues. Trimming removed 2 bases from V and 1 base from J; junction bases left unmatched: 4. Germline V gene data show CDR1 as SGHRS and CDR2 as YFSETQ.

The rearrangement links TRBV28 to TRBJ1-1; D is ambiguous. Trimming took off 4 bases at V and 6 bases at J, with 15 bases between the two ends. The germline V gene encodes CDR1 MDHEN and CDR2 SYDVKM. The CDR3 has 14 amino acids. The CDR3 nucleotides read TGTGCCAGCAGTTCGGCACAGCCCAGGTCTGAAGCTTTCTTT. This encodes CASSSAQPRSEAFF. The full variable domain, its missing parts supplied by reference TRBV28 and TRBJ1-1, is DVKVTQSSRYLVKRTGEKVFLECVQDMDHENMFWYRQDPGLGLRLIYFSYDVKMKEKGDIPEGYSVSREKKERFSLILESASTNQTSMYLCASSSAQPRSEAFFGQGTRLTVV.

The chain employs TRBV18 and TRBJ1-1, with 7 bases aligning to TRBD1. CDR1 is KGHSH, CDR2 LQKENI, per germline. V lost 1 base, J lost 4 bases, and 6 bases stayed unmatched. This CDR3 comprises 15 residues. For the CDR3, the DNA is TGTGCCAGCTCACCACTTACAGGGGTGGGCACTGAAGCTTTCTTT. Translation: CASSPLTGVGTEAFF. Full variable domain (rest looked up from reference TRBV18 and TRBJ1-1): NAGVMQNPRHLVRRRGQEARLRCSPMKGHSHVYWYRQLPEEGLKFMVYLQKENIIDESGMPKERFSAEFPKEGPSILRIQQVVRGDSAAYFCASSPLTGVGTEAFFGQGTRLTVV.

The rearrangement uses TRBV5-1 and TRBJ2-3, with D tentatively TRBD1 (5 bases). V was shortened by 0 bases and J by 2 bases, with 10 bases between the two germline ends. Germline-derived CDR1 and CDR2 are SGHRS and YFSETQ. The CDR3 length is 15 residues. CDR3 nucleotides: TGCGCCAGCAGCTTGGGCGGCAGGGACACAGATACGCAGTATTTT. Translation: CASSLGGRDTDTQYF. Looking up the rest from reference TRBV5-1 and TRBJ2-3 gives the full variable domain: KAGVTQTPRYLIKTRGQQVTLSCSPISGHRSVSWYQQTPGQGLQFLFEYFSETQRNKGNFPGRFSGRQFSNSRSEMNVSTLELGDSALYLCASSLGGRDTDTQYFGPGTRLTVL.

This clone is a singleton in its sample. The chain employs TRBV19 and TRBJ1-4; tentative D call: TRBD1 (6 bases). Germline-derived CDR1 and CDR2 are LNHDA and SQIVND (reference sequence). CDR3 length: 14 amino acids. Trimming took 6 bases from V and 4 from J, leaving 12 bases between them. The CDR3 region is CASSPGTLNEKLFF. For the CDR3, the DNA is TGTGCCAGTAGCCCCGGGACACTTAATGAAAAACTGTTTTTT. The full variable domain, its missing parts supplied by reference TRBV19 and TRBJ1-4, is DGGITQSPKYLFRKEGQNVTLSCEQNLNHDAMYWYRQDPGQGLRLIYYSQIVNDFQKGDIAEGYSVSREKKESFPLTVTSAQKNPTAFYLCASSPGTLNEKLFFGSGTQLSVL.

The chain combines TRBV15 with TRBJ1-3; no clear D gene. The CDR3 length is 14 residues. Germline V gene data show CDR1 as LNHNV and CDR2 as YYDKDF (reference sequence). Trimming took off 1 base at V and 5 bases at J, with 9 bases between the two ends. This CDR3 reads CATSRANGRNTIYF. Here the CDR3 DNA reads TGTGCCACCAGCAGAGCTAACGGTAGAAACACCATATATTTT.

This clone has just one count. V usage is TRBV9 and J usage is TRBJ1-1, with 10 bases aligning to TRBD1. The CDR3 length is 16 residues. Germline V CDR1 and CDR2: SGDLS, YYNGEE. The junction had 8 bases not matched to a gene; V was cut back by 4 bases and J by 2 bases. CDR3 in DNA: TGTGCCAGCAGCCCACGCTGGACAGGGGGAAACACTGAAGCTTTCTTT. Translating it yields CASSPRWTGGNTEAFF.

CDR3 DNA: TGTGCCAGCTCACCAATTCTGGAGGACAGGGTGGACACTGAAGCTTTCTTT. It translates to CASSPILEDRVDTEAFF. The chain uses TRBV18 and TRBJ1-1, with 8 nucleotides matching TRBD1. This CDR3 region has 17 residues. The V gene end was trimmed by 2 bases and the J gene end by 3 bases; junction bases not matched to a gene: 11. Per the germline V gene, CDR1 is KGHSH and CDR2 is LQKENI.

The chain carries TRBV10-3 and TRBJ1-6; 7 bases are a match to TRBD1. CDR3 length: 12 amino acids. Germline loops: CDR1 ENHRY, CDR2 SYGVKD. V gave up 5 bases and J gave up 9 bases; unmatched junction bases: 1. In nucleotides, the CDR3 is TGTGCCATCAGTCCAGGGGGTTCACCCCTCCACTTT. It specifies CAISPGGSPLHF.

This CDR3 is CAWPAKRGQPYEQYF. The CDR3 DNA sequence: TGTGCCTGGCCAGCTAAACGCGGACAGCCCTACGAGCAGTACTTC. This chain joins TRBV30 and TRBJ2-7; a possible D gene is TRBD1 (6 bases). Looked up from germline, CDR1 is GTSNPN and CDR2 is SVGIG (reference sequence). V lost 5 bases to trimming and J lost 2 bases, with 19 bases between them. The CDR3 length is 15 residues.

The chain uses TRBV6-6 and TRBJ1-2; D unclear. The CDR3 is 14 residues long. The V end was cut by 5 bases, the J end by 5 bases, with 15 bases between. Germline-derived CDR1 and CDR2 are MNHNY and SVGAGI (reference sequence). As DNA, the CDR3 is TGTGCCAGCAGTCCCCGGACTAGCTTTTATGGCTACACCTTC. Protein: CASSPRTSFYGYTF.

CDR3 coding DNA: TGCGCCAGCAGCCAAGATATACTAGCGGGGGGGAACACCGGGGAGCTGTTTTTT. Protein: CASSQDILAGGNTGELFF. This chain links TRBV4-1 with TRBJ2-2; 12 nucleotides align to TRBD2. V was clipped by 0 bases and J by 1 base; unmatched bases: 3. This CDR3 is built from 18 residues. Germline V gives CDR1 MGHRA, CDR2 YSYEKL.

This clone has only one observation. The rearrangement uses TRBV3-1 (or the pseudogene TRBV3-2) and TRBJ2-7; 9 nucleotides line up with TRBD1. The CDR3 extends over 13 amino acids. V gave up 11 bases and J gave up 2 bases; unmatched junction bases: 7. Germline lookup yields CDR1 LGHDT and CDR2 YNNKEL (reference sequence). CDR3 sequence: CALGQGKTYEQYF. The CDR3 DNA reads as TGTGCCTTAGGACAGGGGAAAACCTACGAGCAGTACTTC.